The 18 T cell receptor beta chains listed next were all sequenced from one sample in a study of OX40 agonist ivuxolimab in advanced cancers. The protocol was immunoSEQ multiplex PCR, while the TCRdb copy is restricted to in-frame clones and leaves out a portion. Found here are tens of thousands of clones, about nine tenths of them singletons; the top ten hold over 6.5%. Material: CD4+ or CD8+ T cells sorted from blood, obtained in a trial of the OX40 agonist ivuxolimab. The receptors were sampled from an adult with an advanced solid tumor such as melanoma, head and neck, liver or kidney cancer.

V is TRBV5-6 and J is TRBJ2-7; a possible D gene is TRBD1 (6 bases). CDR1 is SGHDT and CDR2 is YYEEEE in the germline V gene. V was clipped by 4 bases and J by 2 bases, with 10 bases between them. The CDR3 consists of 13 residues. The CDR3 DNA sequence: TGTGCCAGCAGCACAGGGTTGACCTACGAGCAGTACTTC. Amino acids: CASSTGLTYEQYF.

This clone was seen a handful of times. The chain combines TRBV30 with TRBJ1-5, with TRBD1 identical over 11 bases. This CDR3 comprises 14 residues. Losses at the gene ends were 4 bases for V and 5 bases for J; bases not matched to a gene: 4. CDR1 GTSNPN and CDR2 SVGIG come from the germline V gene (reference sequence). This CDR3 reads CAWTSGQGDQPQHF. CDR3 DNA sequence: TGTGCCTGGACGTCGGGACAGGGGGATCAGCCCCAGCATTTT.

A word on this clone: Other DNA sequences within the sample encode an identical CDR3. The chain couples TRBV9 to TRBJ2-7; D may be TRBD2 (5 bases). V lost 4 bases to trimming and J lost 4 bases, with 9 bases between them. This CDR3 spans 12 amino acids. The germline gives CDR1 SGDLS, CDR2 YYNGEE. The CDR3 region is CASSPTGYEQYF. In nucleotides, the CDR3 is TGTGCCAGCAGCCCCACGGGGTACGAGCAGTACTTC.

The J gene is TRBJ1-1, the V gene TRBV5-1; D is uncertain. Trimming cost V 0 bases and J 0 bases, with 9 bases left between them. The germline V gene encodes CDR1 SGHRS and CDR2 YFSETQ. The CDR3 sequence is 15 residues long. The CDR3 is CASSLARLMNTEAFF. The CDR3, as DNA: TGCGCCAGCAGCTTGGCCAGGTTGATGAACACTGAAGCTTTCTTT.

The rearrangement uses TRBV6-1 and TRBJ2-7, with D unresolved. Germline V gene lookup returns CDR1 MNHNS and CDR2 SASEGT. Trimming left V 7 bases short and J 3 bases short, with 10 bases between. The CDR3 has 12 residues. CDR3 residues: CASTRLNYEQYF. CDR3 DNA: TGTGCCAGCACCAGGCTTAACTACGAGCAGTACTTC.

The chain has TRBV6-5 and TRBJ2-5, with D possibly being TRBD2 (7 bases). Germline CDR1 reads MNHEY; CDR2 reads SVGAGI. This CDR3 has 15 residues. V lost 2 bases and J 3 bases, leaving 13 bases between the germline ends. The CDR3: CASSYGEGVEETQYF. The CDR3 coding sequence is TGTGCCAGCAGTTACGGGGAGGGGGTAGAAGAGACCCAGTACTTC.

The chain uses TRBV19 and TRBJ2-1; either TRBD1 or TRBD2 may fit D (5 bases each). Germline V lookup: CDR1 LNHDA, CDR2 SQIVND (reference sequence). This CDR3 has 16 amino acids. V lost 1 base and J 3 bases, leaving 13 bases between the germline ends. CDR3 sequence (DNA): TGTGCCAGTAGTATAGGGGGGTCAGCCGTCTACAATGAGCAGTTCTTC. This encodes CASSIGGSAVYNEQFF.

The chain joins TRBV19 to TRBJ2-3; D is perhaps TRBD1 (5 bases). The CDR3 is made up of 15 amino acids. CDR1 and CDR2 from the germline V gene are LNHDA and SQIVND (reference sequence). V was trimmed by 7 bases and J by 0 bases, leaving 14 bases between them. CDR3 coding DNA: TGTGCCAGTACTGACAGCCCTTCTAGCACAGATACGCAGTATTTT. It translates to CASTDSPSSTDTQYF.

CDR3 sequence (DNA): TGTGCCAGCAGCATCGTTCCGGGGTCTGGAAACACCATATATTTT. Encoded protein: CASSIVPGSGNTIYF. The gene calls are TRBV5-4 and TRBJ1-3, with D hard to call. The ends were cut back, 4 bases at V and 1 base at J, with 12 bases in the middle. This CDR3 is built from 15 residues. CDR1 is SGHNT, CDR2 YYREEE, per germline (reference sequence).

The chain uses TRBV7-2 and TRBJ2-5; a weak D match, TRBD2 (6 bases). V lost 1 base and J lost 0, with 12 bases in between. CDR1 and CDR2 (germline): SGHTA, FQGNSA. This CDR3 has 16 amino acids. The CDR3: CASSLEDYGYQETQYF. CDR3 in DNA: TGTGCCAGCAGCTTAGAGGACTACGGGTACCAAGAGACCCAGTACTTC.

V usage is TRBV5-6 and J usage is TRBJ2-7, with unresolved D. This CDR3 region has 12 residues. With 7 bases removed from V and 4 bases from J, the gap between germline ends came to 12 bases. Germline CDR1 reads SGHDT; CDR2 reads YYEEEE. This CDR3 is CASLTKKYEQYF. The CDR3 bases are TGTGCCAGCTTAACAAAGAAATACGAGCAGTACTTC. The full variable domain, with the rest looked up from reference TRBV5-6 and TRBJ2-7, is DAGVTQSPTHLIKTRGQQVTLRCSPKSGHDTVSWYQQALGQGPQFIFQYYEEEERQRGNFPDRFSGHQFPNYSSELNVNALLLGDSALYLCASLTKKYEQYFGPGTRLTVT.

V usage is TRBV15 and J usage is TRBJ2-3; 9 positions agree with TRBD1. CDR3 size: 14 residues. Germline V gene sequence: CDR1 LNHNV, CDR2 YYDKDF (reference sequence). V lost 3 bases to trimming and J lost 4 bases; unmatched junction nucleotides: 2. CDR3 coding DNA: TGTGCCACCAGCAGGGGACAGGGACCAGATACGCAGTATTTT. It yields the protein CATSRGQGPDTQYF.

The rearrangement joins TRBV7-9 to TRBJ2-7, with TRBD2 matching 9 bases. CDR1 is SEHNR and CDR2 is FQNEAQ in the germline V gene (reference sequence). V dropped 4 bases and J dropped 2; count of bases not matched to a gene: 6. This CDR3 has 15 residues. CDR3 in amino acids: CASSSLAGATYEQYF. The CDR3 DNA is TGTGCCAGCAGCTCCTTAGCGGGGGCAACCTACGAGCAGTACTTC.

The chain joins TRBV30 to TRBJ2-4, with D tentatively TRBD1 or TRBD2 (5 bases each). The CDR3 is made up of 16 amino acids. V was shortened by 0 bases and J by 8 bases, with 20 bases between the two germline ends. The germline gives CDR1 GTSNPN, CDR2 SVGIG (reference sequence). CDR3 sequence: CAWSVNVGLRGDIQYF. The CDR3 DNA reads TGTGCCTGGAGTGTTAACGTGGGGCTTAGAGGGGACATTCAGTACTTC.

This clone was counted once. Other DNA sequences in this sample translate to the same CDR3. The chain couples TRBV7-2 to TRBJ2-7; D tentatively fits TRBD1 or TRBD2 (5 bases each). The V gene's germline CDR1 is SGHTA and CDR2 FQGNSA. This CDR3 comprises 13 residues. V shed 3 bases and J shed 4 bases, with 10 bases lying between them. The CDR3 DNA is TGTGCCAGCAGCTTTGGGGGAGCGTACGAGCAGTACTTC. Its translation is CASSFGGAYEQYF.

This chain links TRBV4-1 with TRBJ1-3, with D maybe TRBD1 (5 bases). CDR3 size: 17 residues. The germline CDR1 and CDR2 sequences are MGHRA and YSYEKL. V lost 0 bases to trimming and J lost 4 bases, with 16 bases between them. CDR3 DNA: TGCGCCAGCAGCCAAGATCCTGGGCAGGGTTCAGGAAACACCATATATTTT. Protein product: CASSQDPGQGSGNTIYF.

This clone was seen a handful of times. The J gene is TRBJ2-4, the V gene TRBV27; TRBD2 is a possible D gene (5 bases). Germline lookup yields CDR1 MNHEY and CDR2 SMNVEV (reference sequence). The CDR3 covers 16 residues. Trimming pared 6 bases from V and 1 base from J, leaving 16 bases between. Here the CDR3 reads CASRRWASGAKNIQYF. The CDR3 nucleotides read TGTGCCAGCAGGCGGTGGGCCTCGGGGGCCAAAAACATTCAGTACTTC.

The chain is built from TRBV5-1 and TRBJ1-6, with D unclear. This CDR3 spans 16 amino acids. Germline lookup yields CDR1 SGHRS and CDR2 YFSETQ. The V end lost 4 bases, the J end lost 5 bases, and 16 bases lay between the germline ends. The CDR3, as DNA: TGCGCCAGCAGCCTTTCCCCAGAATCCGATAATTCACCCCTCCACTTT. Amino acid sequence: CASSLSPESDNSPLHF. Using reference TRBV5-1 and TRBJ1-6 for the parts outside the CDR3, the full variable domain is KAGVTQTPRYLIKTRGQQVTLSCSPISGHRSVSWYQQTPGQGLQFLFEYFSETQRNKGNFPGRFSGRQFSNSRSEMNVSTLELGDSALYLCASSLSPESDNSPLHFGNGTRLTVT.